One and the same sample provided the 5 T cell receptor beta chains below, sequenced in a study of regulatory T cells in long-lasting Graves disease. Specified time point: persistent/refractory GD, antithyroid drugs over 5 years with positive TRAb. After RNA was extracted from PBMCs, the TCR library was made from it. For TCR beta, libraries came from iRepertoire HTBI primers and Arm-PCR of CDR3 regions. TCRdb analysed the multiplex PCR reads with MiXCR anew, one entry per CDR3 protein. The table shows about 660,000 distinct CDR3 sequences, with 25% to 35% occurring only once. The sample in question was peripheral blood mononuclear cells (PBMCs), obtained when the disease was refractory, from a patient treated with antithyroid drugs. The receptors derive from a female donor with Graves disease.

V and J are TRBV2 and TRBJ1-1; D is unresolved. The V and J ends lost 8 bases and 9 bases respectively, with 16 bases between them. Germline CDR1 and CDR2: SNHLY and FYNNEI. This CDR3 has 12 residues. DNA for the CDR3: TGTGCCAGCCAAGCCCAGGCCGATCAAGCTTTCTTT. The encoded protein is CASQAQADQAFF. Using reference TRBV2 and TRBJ1-1 for the parts outside the CDR3, the full variable domain is EPEVTQTPSHQVTQMGQEVILRCVPISNHLYFYWYRQILGQKVEFLVSFYNNEISEKSEIFDDQFSVERPDGSNFTLKIRSTKLEDSAMYFCASQAQADQAFFGQGTRLTVV.

This clonotype showed up just once. The V and J genes are TRBV6-2 or TRBV6-3 and TRBJ2-1, with 8 bases fitting TRBD1. This CDR3 region has 15 residues. The germline V gene has CDR1 MNHEY and CDR2 SVGEGT. With V trimmed by 5 bases and J by 6 bases, 9 bases remained unmatched. CDR3 residues: CASSDQGALANEQFF. The CDR3 bases are TGTGCCAGCAGTGATCAGGGGGCGCTTGCCAATGAGCAGTTCTTC.

V is TRBV5-4 and J is TRBJ2-5; either TRBD1 or TRBD2 may supply D (5 bases each). The CDR3 covers 16 residues. Germline-derived CDR1 and CDR2 are SGHNT and YYREEE (reference sequence). Trimming cost V 0 bases and J 5 bases, with 17 bases left between them. CDR3 coding DNA: TGTGCCAGCAGCTTGGAATCTAGCAGGGTCTACGAGACCCAGTACTTC. It specifies CASSLESSRVYETQYF.

The chain couples TRBV30 to TRBJ1-1; no definite D call. This CDR3 region has 13 residues. Germline V CDR1 and CDR2: GTSNPN, SVGIG (reference sequence). The ends were cut back, 3 bases at V and 0 bases at J, with 8 bases in the middle. This CDR3 reads CAWRVSLNTEAFF. The CDR3 DNA is TGTGCCTGGAGGGTCAGTTTGAACACTGAAGCTTTCTTT.

In regard to this clonotype: One end of the junction does not line up with germline, which may come from a read error. The chain couples TRBV6-1 to TRBJ1-2; no reliable D call. The CDR3 consists of 13 residues. Per germline, CDR1 MNHNS and CDR2 SASEGT. The CDR3 loop reads CASKRVTNCGYTF. The CDR3, as DNA: TGTGCCAGCAAAAGGGTTACTAACTGTGGCTACACCTTC.